The TCR beta chain described here comes from a study of blood T cell repertoires in COVID-19. Turning to the study itself: Italy, Spain and the United States were the sources of the convalescent and acute COVID-19 samples.

Sequencing was performed with immunoSEQ multiplex PCR; in TCRdb, only in-frame clones are kept and a portion is missing. This table has about 35,000 clones, 80% appearing once. The CDR3 covers 17 residues. The germline V gene has CDR1 SGHNT and CDR2 YYREEE (reference sequence). The ends were cut back, 4 bases at V and 5 bases at J, with 24 bases in the middle. The sequenced sample was peripheral blood. This sequence joins TRBV5-4 and TRBJ2-5, with D possibly being TRBD2 (6 bases). This TCR came from a woman in her sixties or seventies with acute or convalescent COVID-19. CDR3 protein: CASSPQASAHTGETQYF. The CDR3 bases are TGTGCCAGCAGCCCCCAAGCTAGCGCTCACACGGGGGAGACCCAGTACTTC.